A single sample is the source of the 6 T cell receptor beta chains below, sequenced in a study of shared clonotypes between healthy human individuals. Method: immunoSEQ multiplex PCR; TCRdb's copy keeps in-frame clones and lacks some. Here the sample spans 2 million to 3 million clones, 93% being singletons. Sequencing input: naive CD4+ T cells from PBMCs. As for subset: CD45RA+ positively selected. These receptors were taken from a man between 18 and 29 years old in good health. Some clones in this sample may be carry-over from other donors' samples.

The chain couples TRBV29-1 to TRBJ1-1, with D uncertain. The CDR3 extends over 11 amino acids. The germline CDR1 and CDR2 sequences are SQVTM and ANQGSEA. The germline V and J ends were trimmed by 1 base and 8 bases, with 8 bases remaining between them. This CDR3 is CSVEGFVEAFF. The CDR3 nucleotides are TGCAGCGTTGAAGGGTTTGTCGAAGCTTTCTTT.

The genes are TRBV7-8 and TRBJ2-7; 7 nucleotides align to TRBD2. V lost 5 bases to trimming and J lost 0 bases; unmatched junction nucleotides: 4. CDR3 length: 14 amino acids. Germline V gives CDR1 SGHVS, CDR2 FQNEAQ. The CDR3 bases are TGTGCCAGCAGCCACGGACTAGACTCCTACGAGCAGTACTTC. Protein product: CASSHGLDSYEQYF.

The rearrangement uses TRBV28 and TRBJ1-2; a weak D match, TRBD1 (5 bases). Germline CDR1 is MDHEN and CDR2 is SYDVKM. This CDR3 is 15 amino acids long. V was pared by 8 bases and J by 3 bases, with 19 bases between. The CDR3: CASRFRGFIDYGYTF. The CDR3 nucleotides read TGTGCCAGCCGATTCCGGGGGTTCATTGACTATGGCTACACCTTC.

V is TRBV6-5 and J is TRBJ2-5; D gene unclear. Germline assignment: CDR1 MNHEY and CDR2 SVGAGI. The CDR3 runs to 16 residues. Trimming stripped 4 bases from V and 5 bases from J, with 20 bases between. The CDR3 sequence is CASSSLSGRLRETQYF. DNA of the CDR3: TGTGCCAGCAGTTCCCTATCGGGCAGGCTAAGGGAGACCCAGTACTTC.

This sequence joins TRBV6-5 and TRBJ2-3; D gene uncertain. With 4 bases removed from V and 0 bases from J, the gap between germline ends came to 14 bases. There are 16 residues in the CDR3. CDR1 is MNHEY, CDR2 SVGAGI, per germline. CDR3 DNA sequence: TGTGCCAGCAGTTCAGACTCCAGAACTAGCACAGATACGCAGTATTTT. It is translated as CASSSDSRTSTDTQYF.

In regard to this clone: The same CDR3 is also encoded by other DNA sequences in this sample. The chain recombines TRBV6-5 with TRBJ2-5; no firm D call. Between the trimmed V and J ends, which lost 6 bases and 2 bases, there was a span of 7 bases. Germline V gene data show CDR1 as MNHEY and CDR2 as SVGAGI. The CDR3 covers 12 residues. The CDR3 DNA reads TGTGCCAGCAGGAGTCCGCAAGAGACCCAGTACTTC. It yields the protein CASRSPQETQYF.